What follows are 5 T cell receptor beta chains derived from one specimen sequenced in a study of cytomegalovirus exposure and HLA in healthy donors. The PCR used 60 Vbeta and 13 Jbeta primers. Here immunoSEQ multiplex PCR was the method, and the copy in TCRdb shows in-frame clones only, minus some. Seen here are over 100,000 clones, around 76% observed once, and the top ten hold under 8.5%. Sequences were obtained from PBMCs. All receptors derive from a male donor in good health and CMV-seronegative.

The chain carries TRBV19 and TRBJ1-1; tentatively, D is TRBD1 (5 bases). The CDR3 consists of 12 residues. Trimming shortened V by 7 bases and J by 5 bases, and 11 bases separated the two germline ends. The germline V gene encodes CDR1 LNHDA and CDR2 SQIVND (reference sequence). CDR3 nucleotides: TGTGCCAGTACGATTGGGGCTACTGAAGCTTTCTTT. This codes for CASTIGATEAFF. The full variable domain, completed using reference TRBV19 and TRBJ1-1, is DGGITQSPKYLFRKEGQNVTLSCEQNLNHDAMYWYRQDPGQGLRLIYYSQIVNDFQKGDIAEGYSVSREKKESFPLTVTSAQKNPTAFYLCASTIGATEAFFGQGTRLTVV.

The chain carries TRBV30 and TRBJ2-6, with 9 positions matching TRBD2. Unmatched junction bases numbered 15, after V lost 4 bases and J lost 2 bases. The V gene's germline CDR1 is GTSNPN and CDR2 SVGIG (reference sequence). The CDR3 has 19 amino acids. CDR3 region: CAWTPLAGSARAGANVLTF. The DNA of the CDR3 is TGTGCCTGGACCCCCCTAGCGGGATCCGCCCGGGCTGGGGCCAACGTCCTGACTTTC. The whole variable domain, filled in from reference TRBV30 and TRBJ2-6, reads SQTIHQWPATLVQPVGSPLSLECTVEGTSNPNLYWYRQAAGRGLQLLFYSVGIGQISSEVPQNLSASRPQDRQFILSSKKLLLSDSGFYLCAWTPLAGSARAGANVLTFGAGSRLTVL.

This clone was recorded a few times. The rearrangement joins TRBV2 to TRBJ2-7, with a possible D match to TRBD2 (5 bases). The CDR3 totals 13 residues. Trimming cost V 8 bases and J 3 bases, with 14 bases left between them. Germline V gene sequence: CDR1 SNHLY, CDR2 FYNNEI. The CDR3: CASGEPLYYEQYF. The CDR3 bases are TGTGCCAGCGGGGAGCCGCTTTACTACGAGCAGTACTTC.

This rearrangement joins TRBV9 to TRBJ1-5; D not resolved. There are 19 residues in the CDR3. Per the germline V gene, CDR1 is SGDLS and CDR2 is YYNGEE. The V end was cut by 0 bases, the J end by 0 bases, with 19 bases between. For the CDR3, the DNA is TGTGCCAGCAGCGTAGCTGGCAGAATAAACGCCACTAGCAATCAGCCCCAGCATTTT. Residues: CASSVAGRINATSNQPQHF.

The V gene is TRBV7-9, the J gene TRBJ2-1; 7 nucleotides agree with TRBD1. V gave up 5 bases and J gave up 8 bases; unmatched junction bases: 9. Germline CDR1 and CDR2: SEHNR and FQNEAQ (reference sequence). The CDR3 totals 14 residues. In DNA, the CDR3 is TGTGCCAGCAGCCCCGACAGGGTGCGCGATGAGCAGTTCTTC. It codes for CASSPDRVRDEQFF.